This section outlines one T cell receptor beta chain sequence together with its context. This entry belongs to a study of blood T cell repertoires in COVID-19. Study background: Italy, Spain and the United States were the sources of the convalescent and acute COVID-19 samples. Sources were T cells, B-cell-depleted T cells, or PBMCs; the material itself was cDNA or gDNA.

Authors' data handling: Estimation of nucleated cell counts was performed using reference gene primer amplification. Profiling relied on immunoSEQ multiplex PCR, and the TCRdb table lists in-frame clones only, not all of them. The V and J calls and clone size were taken over from that table, and D and trimming were inferred from the DNA. In the table there are some 71,000 clones, more than 65% of which are singletons. This CDR3 is 15 amino acids long. Trimming took off 2 bases at V and 9 bases at J, with 15 bases between the two ends. Looked up from germline, CDR1 is SGHTS and CDR2 is YDEGEE. Material: peripheral blood. This chain joins TRBV5-8 and TRBJ1-6, with no clear D. This receptor was taken from a woman aged 45 to 65 with acute or convalescent COVID-19. The chain's CDR3 is CASSFDPGKGSPLHF. The DNA of the CDR3 is TGTGCCAGCAGCTTTGACCCCGGGAAGGGTTCACCCCTCCACTTT.